This T cell receptor (beta chain) was sequenced in a study of CD8+CD57+ T cells in acquired aplastic anemia. Study details: Roughly 3.1 ug was the average amount of DNA from sorted CD4+ and CD8+ cells.

At least ten counts were recorded for this clonotype. As yet, its antigen is unknown. Whoever was chosen for sequencing had shown CD8+CD57+ cell expansion by flow cytometry. Each patient had severe acquired aplastic anemia. The CDR3 covers 15 residues. Unmatched junction bases numbered 7, after V lost 3 bases and J lost 6 bases. The germline CDR1 and CDR2 sequences are SGDLS and YYNGEE. Study-level findings and limits: Patients shared about 30 CD8+ CDR3 sequences with controls.

Genomic DNA, serving as template, underwent TCR beta VDJ and CDR3 profiling. TCRdb re-derived calls from the reads in MiXCR, one entry per CDR3 protein. The sample has under 250,000 distinct CDR3 sequences; around half are singletons. The sequence was collected from a human donor with aplastic anemia. The sample taken for sequencing was sorted CD4+, CD8+, or CD8+CD57+ T cells (not recorded which) from PBMCs. This chain connects TRBV9 to TRBJ2-7; 12 nucleotides agree with TRBD2. CDR3 coding DNA: TGTGCCAGCAGCGAGACTAGCGGGGGTGTCGGCGAGCAGTACTTC. Amino acid sequence: CASSETSGGVGEQYF. Together with reference TRBV9 and TRBJ2-7, the CDR3 gives the full variable domain: DSGVTQTPKHLITATGQRVTLRCSPRSGDLSVYWYQQSLDQGLQFLIQYYNGEERAKGNILERFSAQQFPDLHSELNLSSLELGDSALYFCASSETSGGVGEQYFGPGTRLTVT.